The 20 T cell receptor beta chains reported below all come from one sample, sequenced in a study of post-analysis software for immune sequencing data. Study-level points and caveats: With TRBV5-6, TRBV5-1 and TRBV20-1 included, about five TRBV segments were more frequent in patients than in controls.

These receptors' antigens are unknown. Unique molecular identifiers were built into the TCR beta cDNA libraries. A single record per CDR3 protein comes from TCRdb applying MiXCR to the PCR reads. The profile shows fewer than 850,000 distinct CDR3 sequences, about 27% of them singletons. The specimen was blood. The receptor set was obtained from a girl aged 10-17 years with multiple sclerosis.

The CDR3, as DNA: TGCAGTCCAACGGGCCGCCAAGAGACCCAGTACTTC. Translating it yields CSPTGRQETQYF. The chain has TRBV20-1 and TRBJ2-5; D gene uncertain. The CDR3 is 12 amino acids. Germline lookup yields CDR1 DFQATT and CDR2 SNEGSKA (reference sequence). Trimming took 8 bases from V and 1 from J, leaving 11 bases between them.

This clonotype was picked up a small number of times. V gene TRBV27 combines with J gene TRBJ2-7; 9 nucleotides match TRBD1. CDR1 MNHEY and CDR2 SMNVEV come from the germline V gene (reference sequence). The CDR3 covers 15 residues. The trim removed 6 bases at V and 2 bases at J, leaving 8 bases unmatched. CDR3 in DNA: TGTGCCAGCAGGATGCCGGGACAGGGACCCTACGAGCAGTACTTC. Its protein is CASRMPGQGPYEQYF.

The CDR3 sequence is CSALKGDRPNSPLHF. The CDR3 coding sequence is TGCAGTGCCCTAAAGGGGGACAGACCTAATTCACCCCTCCACTTT. The chain links TRBV20-1 to TRBJ1-6; 7 positions agree with TRBD1. Germline assignment: CDR1 DFQATT and CDR2 SNEGSKA (reference sequence). There are 15 residues in the CDR3. V shed 6 bases and J 6 bases; nucleotides not matched to a gene: 11.

The chain carries TRBV20-1 and TRBJ2-5, with D maybe TRBD1 (6 bases). Trimming pared 7 bases from V and 11 bases from J, leaving 17 bases between. Looked up from germline, CDR1 is DFQATT and CDR2 is SNEGSKA (reference sequence). The CDR3 length is 11 residues. The CDR3 is CSVGGQNEQYF. The DNA for the CDR3 is TGCAGTGTTGGAGGACAGAATGAGCAGTACTTC.

As to this clonotype: At one end the junction does not follow the germline gene, possibly because of a read error. The chain employs TRBV7-2 and TRBJ2-5; D remains ambiguous. The J call may be incorrect, as the DNA end agrees better with TRBJ2-7. This CDR3 is built from 13 residues. CDR1 is SGHTA, CDR2 FQGNSA, per germline. The CDR3 nucleotides are TGTGCCAGCAGCGGGATTATGTCCTCCGAGCAGTACTTC. This translates into CASSGIMSSEQYF.

The genes are TRBV2 and TRBJ1-2, with D perhaps TRBD1 (5 bases). This CDR3 contains 12 residues. Trimming shortened V by 4 bases and J by 8 bases, and 11 bases separated the two germline ends. Germline CDR1 is SNHLY and CDR2 is FYNNEI. CDR3 protein: CASSAWGRGYTF. The CDR3 nucleotides read TGTGCCAGCAGTGCGTGGGGACGCGGCTACACCTTC.

This clonotype has only a few counts. The chain recombines TRBV6-4 with TRBJ2-1, with 15 bases lining up with TRBD2. Losses at the gene ends were 6 bases for V and 12 bases for J; bases not matched to a gene: 9. CDR1 MRHNA and CDR2 SNTAGT come from the germline V gene. The CDR3 loop spans 15 amino acids. CDR3 nucleotides: TGTGCCAGCAGCAGGACTAGCGGGGGGGAGAGTGGGCAGTTCTTC. Translation: CASSRTSGGESGQFF.

Ten or more counts support this clonotype. The chain recombines TRBV12-3 or TRBV12-4 with TRBJ2-5, with 7 bases fitting TRBD1. This CDR3 region has 13 residues. V shed 6 bases and J 4 bases; nucleotides not matched to a gene: 5. The CDR3 bases are TGTGCCAGCAGGACCGGGACAGTAGAGACCCAGTACTTC. Translating it yields CASRTGTVETQYF.

This chain connects TRBV20-1 to TRBJ1-2; TRBD1 might be the D (5 bases). The CDR3 totals 15 residues. The V gene's germline CDR1 is DFQATT and CDR2 SNEGSKA (reference sequence). Trimming cost V 5 bases and J 2 bases, with 18 bases left between them. CDR3 sequence reads: CSAPSGAGPNYGYTF. The CDR3 bases are TGCAGTGCTCCCTCGGGAGCAGGGCCAAACTATGGCTACACCTTC.

The rearrangement joins TRBV6-1 to TRBJ2-3; 9 bases map to TRBD1. V was pared by 6 bases and J by 5 bases, with 9 bases of the junction left unmatched. This CDR3 has 15 amino acids. Looked up from germline, CDR1 is MNHNS and CDR2 is SASEGT. The CDR3 loop reads CASRDRDRVEDTQYF. Written as DNA, the CDR3 is TGTGCCAGCAGGGACCGGGACAGGGTCGAAGATACGCAGTATTTT.

In its sample, this clonotype was seen many times. This rearrangement joins TRBV20-1 to TRBJ2-7, with TRBD2 matching 10 bases. The CDR3 is 13 residues long. Germline values: CDR1 DFQATT, CDR2 SNEGSKA (reference sequence). Unmatched junction bases numbered 6, after V lost 3 bases and J lost 7 bases. CDR3 residues: CSARALAGVEQYF. The DNA of the CDR3 is TGCAGTGCTAGGGCGCTAGCGGGAGTTGAGCAGTACTTC.

In its sample, this clonotype was seen a few times. The chain combines TRBV4-3 with TRBJ2-3, with D tentatively TRBD2 (6 bases). The V and J ends lost 3 bases and 5 bases respectively, with 18 bases between them. Germline lookup yields CDR1 LGHNA and CDR2 YSLEER. CDR3 length: 16 amino acids. The CDR3 region has the DNA TGCGCCAGCAGCCACCTAGTGGGGGGAGTAGGAGATACGCAGTATTTT. Translation: CASSHLVGGVGDTQYF.

This clonotype has a handful of counts. J is TRBJ1-2 and V is TRBV20-1; D is undetermined. Germline loops: CDR1 DFQATT, CDR2 SNEGSKA (reference sequence). V dropped 5 bases and J dropped 4 bases, with 17 bases sitting between them. There are 14 residues in the CDR3. CDR3 sequence reads: CSAGPLRPSYGYTF. DNA of the CDR3: TGCAGTGCTGGACCTCTCAGACCGTCCTATGGCTACACCTTC.

The chain has TRBV12-3 or TRBV12-4 and TRBJ2-5; 7 nucleotides line up with TRBD2. Unmatched junction bases numbered 13, after V lost 7 bases and J lost 5 bases. The CDR3 is 15 amino acids. CDR3 in DNA: TGTGCCAGCACCCTGGGACTAAGGGGCGGGGAGACCCAGTACTTC. It codes for CASTLGLRGGETQYF.

The rearrangement uses TRBV7-9 and TRBJ2-4; D might be TRBD1 (6 bases). V was shortened by 1 base and J by 1 base, with 11 bases between the two germline ends. The length of the CDR3 is 16 residues. Germline V lookup: CDR1 SEHNR, CDR2 FQNEAQ (reference sequence). The CDR3 region is CASSLVQGIAKNIQYF. The CDR3 DNA sequence: TGTGCCAGCAGCTTAGTACAGGGCATTGCCAAAAACATTCAGTACTTC. Combining the CDR3 with reference TRBV7-9 and TRBJ2-4 gives the whole variable domain DTGVSQNPRHKITKRGQNVTFRCDPISEHNRLYWYRQTLGQGPEFLTYFQNEAQLEKSRLLSDRFSAERPKGSFSTLEIQRTEQGDSAMYLCASSLVQGIAKNIQYFGAGTRLSVL.

This clonotype showed up just a few times. J is TRBJ2-3 and V is TRBV7-9; a weak D match, TRBD2 (5 bases). Trimming pared 5 bases from V and 6 bases from J, leaving 9 bases between. The CDR3 covers 12 residues. Germline V gene data show CDR1 as SEHNR and CDR2 as FQNEAQ (reference sequence). This CDR3 is CASSTGKDTQYF. In DNA, the CDR3 is TGTGCCAGCAGCACGGGGAAGGATACGCAGTATTTT.

This chain links TRBV6-4 with TRBJ1-1; no reliable D call. V lost 8 bases and J 7 bases, leaving 17 bases between the germline ends. Germline assignment: CDR1 MRHNA and CDR2 SNTAGT. This CDR3 has 13 amino acids. The CDR3 sequence is CASLEGRPGEAFF. DNA of the CDR3: TGTGCCAGCCTCGAGGGTAGGCCCGGTGAAGCTTTCTTT.

The chain links TRBV6-5 to TRBJ2-3; D is ambiguous. CDR1 and CDR2 from the germline V gene are MNHEY and SVGAGI. The V end was cut by 8 bases, the J end by 6 bases, with 9 bases between. The CDR3 loop spans 11 amino acids. CDR3 amino acids: CASSKEDTQYF. The DNA of the CDR3 is TGTGCCAGCTCGAAGGAGGATACGCAGTATTTT.

The rearrangement links TRBV12-3 or TRBV12-4 to TRBJ1-5; TRBD1 aligns across 9 bases. CDR3 length equals 15 residues. Trimming removed 5 bases from V and 2 bases from J; junction bases left unmatched: 4. The CDR3 sequence: CASSEGQGGNQPQHF. CDR3 coding DNA: TGTGCCAGCAGTGAGGGACAGGGTGGCAATCAGCCCCAGCATTTT.

The table lists this clonotype with a count of one. CDR3 nucleotides: TGTGCCAGCAGTGAAGCTTGGACGGCCCAAGAGACCCAGTACTTC. Its protein product is CASSEAWTAQETQYF. The chain recombines TRBV6-1 with TRBJ2-5; unclear D gene. Trimming removed 0 bases at V and 1 base at J, with 9 bases between. CDR3 length: 15 amino acids. Germline V gene data show CDR1 as MNHNS and CDR2 as SASEGT.